Below, 10 T cell receptor beta chains from the same sample are listed, as sequenced in a study of T-cell memory formation after mild COVID-19. TCRdb processed the 5' RACE reads anew with MiXCR; each CDR3 protein has one entry. Altogether 200,000 to 300,000 distinct CDR3 sequences are present, roughly 17% being singletons, with the ten largest covering 22%. Sequencing used PBMCs or a T cell subset sorted from them (not recorded which). The receptor set was obtained from a man younger than 30 who had mild COVID-19 (a few samples of this study predate the infection). Cell type and time point are not known.

The rearrangement joins TRBV4-1 to TRBJ1-6; D may be TRBD1 (5 bases). The germline V and J ends were trimmed by 4 bases and 7 bases, with 14 bases remaining between them. In germline, CDR1 is MGHRA, CDR2 YSYEKL. The CDR3 runs to 15 residues. The chain's CDR3 is CASSPPGRWNSPLHF. Here the CDR3 DNA reads TGCGCCAGCAGCCCCCCGGGACGGTGGAATTCACCCCTCCACTTT.

J is TRBJ1-1 and V is TRBV11-2; maybe TRBD1 (6 bases). The CDR3 loop spans 16 amino acids. CDR1 is SGHAT and CDR2 is FQNNGV in the germline V gene. V lost 4 bases and J 0 bases, leaving 15 bases between the germline ends. DNA of the CDR3: TGTGCCAGCAGCTCCTCGATGGGACACCTGAACACTGAAGCTTTCTTT. It yields the protein CASSSSMGHLNTEAFF.

V is TRBV10-3 and J is TRBJ2-3; the D is unclear. CDR1 ENHRY and CDR2 SYGVKD come from the germline V gene. Between the trimmed V and J ends, which lost 8 bases and 3 bases, there was a span of 6 bases. There are 11 residues in the CDR3. The CDR3 DNA follows: TGTGCCATCGGAAGTACAGATACGCAGTATTTT. Protein sequence: CAIGSTDTQYF.

This clonotype occurred a few times. This sequence joins TRBV11-2 and TRBJ2-2, with D hard to call. With 2 bases removed from V and 6 bases from J, the gap between germline ends came to 16 bases. The CDR3 sequence is 16 residues long. Looked up from germline, CDR1 is SGHAT and CDR2 is FQNNGV. In DNA form, the CDR3 reads TGTGCCAGCAGCTTAACGGGTTTGGGCAGCGCCGGGGAGCTGTTTTTT. Residues: CASSLTGLGSAGELFF. Combining the CDR3 with reference TRBV11-2 and TRBJ2-2 gives the whole variable domain EAGVAQSPRYKIIEKRQSVAFWCNPISGHATLYWYQQILGQGPKLLIQFQNNGVVDDSQLPKDRFSAERLKGVDSTLKIQPAKLEDSAVYLCASSLTGLGSAGELFFGEGSRLTVL.

DNA for the CDR3: TGTGCCAGCAGTAGACAGCCCTACGAGCAGTACTTC. This translates into CASSRQPYEQYF. V and J are TRBV6-2 or TRBV6-3 and TRBJ2-7; TRBD1 might be the D (5 bases). Trimming left V 5 bases short and J 2 bases short, with 7 bases between. The CDR3 extends over 12 amino acids. Looked up from germline, CDR1 is MNHEY and CDR2 is SVGEGT.

This clonotype was counted a few times. The chain uses TRBV7-2 and TRBJ2-4; maybe TRBD2 (7 bases). This CDR3 is 16 amino acids long. Trimming removed 3 bases from V and 0 bases from J, with 12 bases in between. Germline lookup yields CDR1 SGHTA and CDR2 FQGNSA. The CDR3 region is CASSFFGGLAKNIQYF. For the CDR3, the DNA is TGTGCCAGCAGCTTCTTCGGGGGGCTAGCCAAAAACATTCAGTACTTC.

The chain couples TRBV6-2 or TRBV6-3 to TRBJ2-2; the match to TRBD2 covers 8 bases. The CDR3 extends over 16 amino acids. CDR1 MNHEY and CDR2 SVGEGT come from the germline V gene. V shed 6 bases, J shed 6 bases, and the junction held 12 bases outside the gene matches. CDR3 loop: CASRPGTSLLAGELFF. CDR3 nucleotide sequence: TGTGCCAGCAGACCCGGGACTAGTTTGTTGGCCGGGGAGCTGTTTTTT.

This clonotype was observed a few times. The chain has TRBV29-1 and TRBJ2-7; D may correspond to TRBD1 or TRBD2 (5 bases each). V lost 6 bases and J 1 base, leaving 10 bases between the germline ends. Germline V lookup: CDR1 SQVTM, CDR2 ANQGSEA. This CDR3 region has 12 residues. CDR3 sequence reads: CSVGTPSYEQYF. For the CDR3, the DNA is TGCAGCGTCGGGACCCCATCCTACGAGCAGTACTTC.

The chain carries TRBV5-1 and TRBJ2-2; 9 nucleotides line up with TRBD1. The CDR3 contains 14 residues. V was clipped by 4 bases and J by 4 bases; unmatched bases: 2. Germline lookup yields CDR1 SGHRS and CDR2 YFSETQ. This CDR3 reads CASSLQGATGELFF. The CDR3 DNA sequence: TGCGCCAGCAGCCTACAGGGGGCCACCGGGGAGCTGTTTTTT.

The rearrangement links TRBV6-5 to TRBJ2-7; D uncertain. Trimming shortened V by 4 bases and J by 2 bases, and 6 bases separated the two germline ends. Per germline, CDR1 MNHEY and CDR2 SVGAGI. This CDR3 is built from 12 residues. The CDR3 spells CASSSPTYEQYF. The CDR3 coding sequence is TGTGCCAGCAGTTCCCCCACCTACGAGCAGTACTTC.